This T cell receptor (beta chain) was identified during a study of T-cell reconstitution after alpha-beta-depleted transplantation in children. CDR1 is SGDLS, CDR2 YYNGEE, per germline. This CDR3 has 13 amino acids. V lost 6 bases to trimming and J lost 8 bases; unmatched junction nucleotides: 10. This clonotype was detected ten times or more. Construction of the TCRbeta library involved unique molecular identifiers. TCRdb independently ran MiXCR on the PCR reads; one entry per CDR3 protein. The sample comprises some 840,000 distinct CDR3 sequences, roughly 15% of which are singletons, and roughly 5% rests with the top ten.

The sample consisted of PBMCs, mostly from graft donor cells, taken 360 days after TCRalphabeta/CD19-depleted stem cell transplant. V gene TRBV9 combines with J gene TRBJ1-1, with 7 bases aligning to TRBD1. This receptor was identified in a male patient under 18 who had a stem cell transplant for acute lymphoblastic leukemia, so the T cells may come from the graft donor. CDR3: CASTPGTAREAFF. DNA for the CDR3: TGTGCCAGCACCCCCGGGACAGCTCGGGAAGCTTTCTTT.